One and the same sample provided the 11 T cell receptor beta chains below, sequenced in a study of blood T cells in healthy people across ages. Combining a sample-barcoded 5' primer with a J-beta primer mix, a second PCR ran for roughly 7 to 12 cycles. TCRdb re-called the 5' RACE reads through MiXCR, storing one row per CDR3 protein. This sample has 850,000 to 1,100,000 distinct CDR3 sequences; 35% to 40% occur once, and the top ten carry about an eighth. Sequenced sample: blood. The receptors were sampled from a man aged 18 to 29 in good health.

V and J are TRBV7-9 and TRBJ1-4; D gene uncertain. V was shortened by 4 bases and J by 8 bases, with 11 bases between the two germline ends. Germline values: CDR1 SEHNR, CDR2 FQNEAQ (reference sequence). The CDR3 contains 13 residues. CDR3 loop: CASSWQLWEKLFF. DNA for the CDR3: TGTGCCAGCAGCTGGCAACTTTGGGAAAAACTGTTTTTT.

This clonotype was seen ten or more times. The V call is TRBV20-1, the J call TRBJ2-7; no firm D call. V lost 5 bases, J lost 2 bases, and 10 bases lay in between. The CDR3 has 12 residues. Germline assignment: CDR1 DFQATT and CDR2 SNEGSKA (reference sequence). The CDR3 region has the DNA TGCAGTGCTCTAGAGAGCCCCTACGAGCAGTACTTC. This translates into CSALESPYEQYF.

This clonotype appeared a few times. The V gene is TRBV12-5, the J gene TRBJ1-1; no reliable D call. Germline V gene data show CDR1 as LGHNT and CDR2 as FRNRAP. The CDR3 totals 14 residues. The V and J ends lost 2 bases and 6 bases respectively, with 13 bases between them. The CDR3 nucleotides are TGTGCTAGTGGTTTGTCGTCCAGTCAGGCTGAAGCTTTCTTT. It encodes CASGLSSSQAEAFF.

This clonotype was observed a few times. The V and J genes are TRBV20-1 and TRBJ1-2; no firm D call. Germline V gene lookup returns CDR1 DFQATT and CDR2 SNEGSKA (reference sequence). CDR3 length: 12 residues. V was clipped by 5 bases and J by 4 bases, with 11 bases between them. CDR3 bases: TGCAGTGCTCCCCTTGGTGGCTATGGCTACACCTTC. Translating gives CSAPLGGYGYTF.

This clonotype has only one observation. J is TRBJ2-2 and V is TRBV5-1; a weak D match, TRBD1 (5 bases). This CDR3 has 15 amino acids. CDR1 SGHRS and CDR2 YFSETQ come from the germline V gene. Trimming pared 3 bases from V and 5 bases from J, leaving 14 bases between. This CDR3 is CASSSAAGWTGELFF. CDR3 coding DNA: TGCGCCAGCAGCTCGGCGGCAGGGTGGACCGGGGAGCTGTTTTTT. The full variable domain, completed using reference TRBV5-1 and TRBJ2-2, is KAGVTQTPRYLIKTRGQQVTLSCSPISGHRSVSWYQQTPGQGLQFLFEYFSETQRNKGNFPGRFSGRQFSNSRSEMNVSTLELGDSALYLCASSSAAGWTGELFFGEGSRLTVL.

The rearrangement uses TRBV12-3 or TRBV12-4 and TRBJ2-6; possibly TRBD2 for D (5 bases). Trimming stripped 4 bases from V and 1 base from J, with 20 bases between. The CDR3 extends over 19 amino acids. The DNA for the CDR3 is TGTGCCAGCAGTTACTTTCGTCGGGGTCTCTCTTCTGGGGCCAACGTCCTGACTTTC. It specifies CASSYFRRGLSSGANVLTF.

This clonotype was counted between two and nine times. V usage is TRBV20-1 and J usage is TRBJ1-1, with D possibly TRBD1 on 6 matching bases. The CDR3 is 17 residues long. V lost 0 bases to trimming and J lost 4 bases, with 21 bases between them. The germline CDR1 and CDR2 sequences are DFQATT and SNEGSKA (reference sequence). The CDR3 DNA is TGCAGTGCTAGAGATCCATGGGGTGGGCAGGGGTTCACTGAAGCTTTCTTT. This encodes CSARDPWGGQGFTEAFF.

With respect to this clonotype: One junction end does not reproduce the germline sequence, and a read error may be involved. DNA of the CDR3: TGTGCCAGCAGACCCCCGTGGGTAAGAGAGGCCCAGTACTTC. Protein sequence: CASRPPWVREAQYF. V is TRBV2 and J is TRBJ2-5; no reliable D call. The germline gives CDR1 SNHLY, CDR2 FYNNEI. This CDR3 contains 14 residues.

Comment on this clonotype: This may stem from a read error, because a much larger clone lies one nucleotide away. This sequence joins TRBV12-3 or TRBV12-4 and TRBJ1-5; D gene ambiguous. CDR3 length equals 12 residues. The CDR3 region has the DNA TGTGCCGGCAGTTCTTCTGGTCAGCCCCAGCATTTT. This gives the protein CAGSSSGQPQHF.

V and J are TRBV29-1 and TRBJ2-3; the D is unclear. The germline gives CDR1 SQVTM, CDR2 ANQGSEA. The length of the CDR3 is 11 residues. With 2 bases removed from V and 7 bases from J, the gap between germline ends came to 7 bases. The CDR3 DNA sequence: TGCAGCGTTGAAATGGGAAATACGCAGTATTTT. Protein sequence: CSVEMGNTQYF.

This clonotype was detected many times. The genes are TRBV6-5 and TRBJ1-5; weak D call: TRBD1 (6 bases). The CDR3 is made up of 14 amino acids. The V end was cut by 6 bases, the J end by 0 bases, with 9 bases between. Germline assignment: CDR1 MNHEY and CDR2 SVGAGI. The CDR3 protein is CASSQGHSNQPQHF. In DNA, the CDR3 is TGTGCCAGCAGCCAGGGGCATAGCAATCAGCCCCAGCATTTT.